This record looks at one T cell receptor beta chain sequence and its context. This CDR3 has 14 amino acids. Between the trimmed V and J ends, which lost 5 bases and 5 bases, there was a span of 10 bases. In germline, CDR1 is SGHTA, CDR2 FQGNSA. This sample is drawn from a study of blood T cells in healthy people across ages. In the study overall: About one barcoded beta molecule per two T cells came from capture by template switching.

A sample-barcoded 5' primer and a J-beta primer mix were used in a second PCR of roughly 6 to 12 cycles. Per sample, CDR3-containing paired-end reads numbered at least 2.5 million. MiXCR, applied by TCRdb to the 5' RACE reads, yields one record per CDR3 protein. The sample comprises under 2 million distinct CDR3 sequences, around 36% of which are singletons, and over 9% rests with the top ten. V is TRBV7-2 and J is TRBJ1-6; D unresolved. The sample consisted of blood. The receptor was derived from a woman aged 30 to 39 in good health. In DNA form, the CDR3 reads TGTGCCAGCAGCCCCCAGCCGAATAATTCACCCCTCCACTTT. This codes for CASSPQPNNSPLHF.